These 21 T cell receptor beta chains were sequenced from one sample in a study of T cells in Graves' hyperthyroidism and ophthalmopathy. Researchers took RNA transcripts and amplified the TCR beta CDR3 regions from them. During a first-round RT-PCR of the TCR CDR3, the HTBI primer set was used. TCRdb analysed the multiplex PCR reads with MiXCR anew, one entry per CDR3 protein. This table has about 600,000 distinct CDR3 sequences, more than 15% appearing once. Sequenced input: blood. The receptors come from a woman aged 40 to 50 with Graves' ophthalmopathy.

This clonotype occurred many times. The rearrangement links TRBV11-2 to TRBJ2-1; D may be TRBD1 or TRBD2 (5 bases each). The germline CDR1 and CDR2 sequences are SGHAT and FQNNGV. The V gene lost 2 bases and the J gene lost 8 bases, with 7 bases spanning the gap. This CDR3 has 12 amino acids. DNA of the CDR3: TGTGCCAGCAGCTTACTGGGGGATGAGCAGTTCTTC. Its protein product is CASSLLGDEQFF. The full variable domain, completed using reference TRBV11-2 and TRBJ2-1, is EAGVAQSPRYKIIEKRQSVAFWCNPISGHATLYWYQQILGQGPKLLIQFQNNGVVDDSQLPKDRFSAERLKGVDSTLKIQPAKLEDSAVYLCASSLLGDEQFFGPGTRLTVL.

The chain is built from TRBV19 and TRBJ1-4, with no clear D. This CDR3 spans 15 amino acids. Germline V gene sequence: CDR1 LNHDA, CDR2 SQIVND (reference sequence). The V and J ends lost 3 bases and 0 bases respectively, with 8 bases between them. In nucleotides, the CDR3 is TGTGCCAGTAGTATTCCCACGGCAACTAATGAAAAACTGTTTTTT. This sequence encodes CASSIPTATNEKLFF.

J is TRBJ1-5 and V is TRBV20-1; D remains ambiguous. The germline V gene has CDR1 DFQATT and CDR2 SNEGSKA (reference sequence). V lost 3 bases and J 0 bases, leaving 9 bases between the germline ends. The CDR3 sequence is 14 residues long. CDR3 amino acids: CSASKQNSNQPQHF. CDR3 in DNA: TGCAGTGCTAGTAAACAGAATAGCAATCAGCCCCAGCATTTT.

The chain uses TRBV12-3 or TRBV12-4 and TRBJ1-2; 8 nucleotides align to TRBD1. The CDR3 contains 15 residues. With 1 base clipped from V and 4 bases from J, the junction kept 5 bases outside the gene matches. The CDR3 protein is CASSLEGRGPYGYTF. The CDR3 nucleotides read TGTGCCAGCAGTTTAGAGGGCAGGGGGCCCTATGGCTACACCTTC.

There are a few counts of this clonotype. This chain joins TRBV2 and TRBJ2-2; 9 bases agree with TRBD1. V shed 4 bases and J 1 base; nucleotides not matched to a gene: 4. The CDR3 runs to 16 residues. In germline, CDR1 is SNHLY, CDR2 FYNNEI. The CDR3 loop reads CASSADRGRNTGELFF. CDR3 in DNA: TGTGCCAGCAGTGCGGACAGGGGCAGGAACACCGGGGAGCTGTTTTTT.

V gene TRBV6-1 combines with J gene TRBJ2-7; D possibly uses TRBD1 or TRBD2 (5 bases each). Trimming removed 4 bases at V and 0 bases at J, with 13 bases between. This CDR3 spans 15 amino acids. CDR1 is MNHNS and CDR2 is SASEGT in the germline V gene. Here the CDR3 reads CASSGGVGPSYEQYF. The CDR3 coding sequence is TGTGCCAGCAGTGGGGGAGTGGGGCCCTCCTACGAGCAGTACTTC.

The table lists this clonotype with a few counts. The gene calls are TRBV5-1 and TRBJ2-3; 9 bases agree with TRBD2. Per the germline V gene, CDR1 is SGHRS and CDR2 is YFSETQ. The V segment lost 3 bases and the J segment 3 bases; nucleotides outside the gene matches: 5. CDR3 length equals 15 residues. The CDR3 bases are TGCGCCAGCAGCTATAGCGGGGGTTTTACAGATACGCAGTATTTT. Its translation is CASSYSGGFTDTQYF.

The chain is built from TRBV7-3 and TRBJ2-1; D ambiguous. The CDR3 loop spans 13 amino acids. V dropped 1 base and J dropped 4 bases, with 5 bases sitting between them. Germline values: CDR1 SGHTA, CDR2 FQGTGA. The CDR3 DNA follows: TGTGCCAGCAGCTTAATGCGGTACAATGAGCAGTTCTTC. Translated, it gives CASSLMRYNEQFF.

V usage is TRBV15 and J usage is TRBJ2-1; D perhaps matches TRBD1 (5 bases). V was clipped by 2 bases and J by 7 bases, with 18 bases between them. CDR3 size: 16 residues. Germline-derived CDR1 and CDR2 are LNHNV and YYDKDF (reference sequence). CDR3 DNA sequence: TGTGCCACCAGCAGATCAGACAGCCGCAACACGAATGAGCAGTTCTTC. It yields the protein CATSRSDSRNTNEQFF.

This clonotype was seen at least ten times. The V and J genes are TRBV6-2 or TRBV6-3 and TRBJ2-2, with TRBD2 identical over 7 bases. Trimming cost V 7 bases and J 7 bases; bases outside gene matches: 9. Per the germline V gene, CDR1 is MNHEY and CDR2 is SVGEGT. The CDR3 runs 14 residues. CDR3 in DNA: TGTGCCAGCACACGGGGGGACCTCGGCGGGGAGCTGTTTTTT. It specifies CASTRGDLGGELFF.

There are many counts of this clonotype. The chain is built from TRBV7-3 and TRBJ2-1; D gene uncertain. The germline V gene has CDR1 SGHTA and CDR2 FQGTGA. The CDR3 consists of 15 residues. V was pared by 2 bases and J by 0 bases, with 8 bases between. DNA of the CDR3: TGTGCCAGCAGCTTACTGGCGGACTCCTACAATGAGCAGTTCTTC. It codes for CASSLLADSYNEQFF.

The chain uses TRBV4-1 and TRBJ1-4; D is unclear. The V end lost 1 base, the J end lost 4 bases, and 13 bases lay between the germline ends. CDR3 length equals 16 residues. CDR1 and CDR2 from the germline V gene are MGHRA and YSYEKL. CDR3 loop: CASSQAPQWDNEKLFF. In DNA form, the CDR3 reads TGCGCCAGCAGCCAAGCCCCCCAGTGGGATAATGAAAAACTGTTTTTT.

This CDR3 is CASRDTNSPLHF. DNA for the CDR3: TGTGCCAGCCGCGACACGAATTCACCCCTCCACTTT. The chain couples TRBV27 to TRBJ1-6; no clear D. V was clipped by 8 bases and J by 7 bases, with 9 bases between them. CDR1 and CDR2 (germline): MNHEY, SMNVEV (reference sequence). The CDR3 length is 12 residues.

This clonotype showed up many times. The V gene is TRBV2, the J gene TRBJ1-2; no reliable D call. Germline lookup yields CDR1 SNHLY and CDR2 FYNNEI. V was shortened by 9 bases and J by 8 bases, with 19 bases between the two germline ends. The CDR3 runs 13 residues. CDR3 in DNA: TGTGCCAGACGGGAGATTTTACGGGCGGGCTACACCTTC. This gives the protein CARREILRAGYTF.

At least ten counts were recorded for this clonotype. V and J are TRBV11-2 and TRBJ2-7, with 13 bases identical to TRBD2. In germline, CDR1 is SGHAT, CDR2 FQNNGV. The trim removed 7 bases at V and 6 bases at J, leaving 12 bases unmatched. The CDR3 is made up of 16 amino acids. CDR3 nucleotide sequence: TGTGCCAGCACCCTTCAGGGGACTAGCGGGATCGCCGAGCAGTACTTC. This translates into CASTLQGTSGIAEQYF.

The rearrangement links TRBV30 to TRBJ2-7, with D unclear. CDR1 is GTSNPN and CDR2 is SVGIG in the germline V gene (reference sequence). This CDR3 is built from 14 residues. The V end lost 3 bases, the J end lost 0 bases, and 12 bases lay between the germline ends. The CDR3 DNA is TGTGCCTGGAGACGGGCAGGCAGCTCCTACGAGCAGTACTTC. It specifies CAWRRAGSSYEQYF.

This clonotype occurred many times. The chain's CDR3 is CASSLVQGGGTQYF. CDR3 in DNA: TGTGCCAGCAGCTTAGTTCAGGGGGGGGGGACCCAGTACTTC. This rearrangement joins TRBV7-2 to TRBJ2-5, with D perhaps matching TRBD1 or TRBD2 (7 bases each). Trimming stripped 1 base from V and 7 bases from J, with 13 bases between. Germline lookup yields CDR1 SGHTA and CDR2 FQGNSA. CDR3 length equals 14 residues.

This clonotype was picked up one time. A read error is possible here, since a much larger clone lies one base away. This CDR3 is missing its conserved last phenylalanine or tryptophan, likely due to a read error. The rearrangement uses TRBV10-3 and TRBJ2-7, with D maybe TRBD1 (5 bases). Germline V gene lookup returns CDR1 ENHRY and CDR2 SYGVKD. CDR3 size: 13 residues. V lost 2 bases, J lost 4 bases, and 9 bases lay in between. The CDR3 DNA reads as TGTGCCATCAGTGAGGGGGCTGGATACGAGCAGTACTCC. Translated: CAISEGAGYEQYS.

This sequence joins TRBV28 and TRBJ2-1, with D maybe TRBD2 (5 bases). Trimming cost V 3 bases and J 6 bases, with 12 bases left between them. The length of the CDR3 is 14 residues. Germline-derived CDR1 and CDR2 are MDHEN and SYDVKM. The CDR3 reads CASSFRLTSNEQFF. The CDR3 nucleotides read TGTGCCAGCAGTTTTCGTCTCACTAGCAATGAGCAGTTCTTC. The variable domain in full, completed from reference TRBV28 and TRBJ2-1, reads DVKVTQSSRYLVKRTGEKVFLECVQDMDHENMFWYRQDPGLGLRLIYFSYDVKMKEKGDIPEGYSVSREKKERFSLILESASTNQTSMYLCASSFRLTSNEQFFGPGTRLTVL.

This clonotype was detected many times. The J gene is TRBJ2-2, the V gene TRBV5-1; D is unresolved. The V gene's germline CDR1 is SGHRS and CDR2 YFSETQ. The CDR3 has 15 amino acids. V lost 2 bases and J lost 2, with 10 bases in between. CDR3: CASSLSRSNTGELFF. CDR3 DNA sequence: TGCGCCAGCAGCTTATCCAGGTCTAACACCGGGGAGCTGTTTTTT.

This clonotype was counted ten times or more. V gene TRBV18 combines with J gene TRBJ1-1; tentative D call: TRBD1 (6 bases). Trimming left V 3 bases short and J 5 bases short, with 13 bases between. CDR3 length: 14 residues. Germline-derived CDR1 and CDR2 are KGHSH and LQKENI. CDR3 protein: CASSPMGAETEAFF. The CDR3 DNA reads TGTGCCAGCTCACCTATGGGGGCGGAGACTGAAGCTTTCTTT. The full variable domain, its missing parts supplied by reference TRBV18 and TRBJ1-1, is NAGVMQNPRHLVRRRGQEARLRCSPMKGHSHVYWYRQLPEEGLKFMVYLQKENIIDESGMPKERFSAEFPKEGPSILRIQQVVRGDSAAYFCASSPMGAETEAFFGQGTRLTVV.